The 29 T cell receptor beta chains given below trace back to one sample, sequenced in a study of blood T cell repertoires in COVID-19 (dated by TCRdb to about 2020). The method was the immunoSEQ multiplex PCR assay. TCRdb re-hosts the immuneACCESS table, in-frame sequences only. Its copies lack some clones; in the studies checked, an unresolved V gene accounts for under half of them, and the cause for the rest is not known. The sample contains roughly 300,000 clones, under 95% of them found a single time. The biggest ten clones account for 2.3% of the sample. Sequencing was performed on PBMCs or T cells enriched from blood (not recorded which). The receptors come from a woman between 40 and 55 years old with acute COVID-19.

Turning to this clone: The conserved phenylalanine or tryptophan normally closing the CDR3 is absent here, so this likely arose from a read error. The DNA is left out, because the CDR3 cannot be placed on it with certainty; the CDR3 is given as TCRdb lists it. The CDR3 protein is CASSLALAV. V and J are TRBV7-4 and TRBJ1-6; no DNA check was done on the table's D call, TRBD1. The germline V gene has CDR1 SGHVT and CDR2 SQSDAQ. The CDR3 is 9 amino acids long, termini counted.

The chain joins TRBV3-1 (or the pseudogene TRBV3-2) to TRBJ1-2; D unresolved. Looked up from germline, CDR1 is LGHDT and CDR2 is YNNKEL (reference sequence). The ends were cut back, 5 bases at V and 2 bases at J, with 9 bases in the middle. The CDR3 has 13 amino acids. The CDR3 DNA is TGTGCCAGCAGCGCTACAGAAAACTATGGCTACACCTTC. Translating gives CASSATENYGYTF.

This chain connects TRBV7-9 to TRBJ1-4; TRBD1 aligns across 7 bases. CDR1 and CDR2 from the germline V gene are SEHNR and FQNEAQ (reference sequence). The CDR3 totals 14 residues. Trimming cost V 4 bases and J 7 bases; bases outside gene matches: 6. The CDR3 nucleotides read TGTGCCAGCAGCTCTAGACAGGGCGTTGAAAAACTGTTTTTT. Its translation is CASSSRQGVEKLFF.

This clone was seen more than once but under ten times. The CDR3, as DNA: TGTGCCAGCAGCCCCTCTTTCAGACAGAGCAATCAGCCCCAGCATTTT. The encoded protein is CASSPSFRQSNQPQHF. V and J are TRBV3-1 (or the pseudogene TRBV3-2) and TRBJ1-5; D perhaps matches TRBD1 (5 bases). CDR1 is LGHDT, CDR2 YNNKEL, per germline (reference sequence). CDR3 length: 16 amino acids. The V gene lost 4 bases and the J gene lost 1 base, with 14 bases spanning the gap.

The chain joins TRBV7-2 to TRBJ2-1, with 8 bases identical to TRBD1. The V segment lost 4 bases and the J segment 7 bases; nucleotides outside the gene matches: 9. CDR1 SGHTA and CDR2 FQGNSA come from the germline V gene. The CDR3 is 15 amino acids. CDR3 protein: CASSSDRALVNEQFF. DNA of the CDR3: TGTGCCAGCAGCTCGGACAGGGCCCTAGTGAATGAGCAGTTCTTC.

In its sample, this clone was seen once. The rearrangement links TRBV28 to TRBJ2-5, with unresolved D. CDR1 and CDR2 (germline): MDHEN, SYDVKM. The length of the CDR3 is 14 residues. V was cut by 2 bases and J by 5 bases, with 12 bases left in between. DNA of the CDR3: TGTGCCAGCAGTTTAATCCCAGCGAAGGAGACCCAGTACTTC. This gives the protein CASSLIPAKETQYF.

This chain joins TRBV19 and TRBJ2-3; D not certain. CDR3 length: 13 residues. The germline V gene has CDR1 LNHDA and CDR2 SQIVND (reference sequence). V was shortened by 3 bases and J by 6 bases, with 10 bases between the two germline ends. Here the CDR3 DNA reads TGTGCCAGTAGTATCGGTTCTCTCGATACGCAGTATTTT. Encoded protein: CASSIGSLDTQYF. Looking up the rest from reference TRBV19 and TRBJ2-3 gives the full variable domain: DGGITQSPKYLFRKEGQNVTLSCEQNLNHDAMYWYRQDPGQGLRLIYYSQIVNDFQKGDIAEGYSVSREKKESFPLTVTSAQKNPTAFYLCASSIGSLDTQYFGPGTRLTVL.

V gene TRBV7-2 combines with J gene TRBJ2-1, with 11 positions matching TRBD2. Unmatched junction bases numbered 12, after V lost 0 bases and J lost 2 bases. This CDR3 is built from 20 residues. Looked up from germline, CDR1 is SGHTA and CDR2 is FQGNSA. Written as DNA, the CDR3 is TGTGCCAGCAGCTTAGCGGCATTAGCGGGAGGGCCTTACCCCTACAATGAGCAGTTCTTC. It codes for CASSLAALAGGPYPYNEQFF.

The chain combines TRBV7-3 with TRBJ1-2, with TRBD1 matching over 7 bases. The CDR3 extends over 12 amino acids. Germline V gene lookup returns CDR1 SGHTA and CDR2 FQGTGA. The V segment lost 2 bases and the J segment 7 bases; nucleotides outside the gene matches: 1. In DNA form, the CDR3 reads TGTGCCAGCAGCTTAGACAGGGTTGGCTACACCTTC. It codes for CASSLDRVGYTF.

The rearrangement joins TRBV11-2 to TRBJ2-7, with TRBD2 as a possible D gene (5 bases). CDR1 and CDR2 (germline): SGHAT, FQNNGV. Trimming shortened V by 0 bases and J by 0 bases, and 9 bases separated the two germline ends. The CDR3 runs to 15 residues. In DNA, the CDR3 is TGTGCCAGCAGCTTAGATCGAGGGAGCTCCTACGAGCAGTACTTC. It specifies CASSLDRGSSYEQYF.

The chain recombines TRBV6-6 with TRBJ1-3, with 7 bases identical to TRBD1. The CDR3 covers 15 residues. The germline V gene encodes CDR1 MNHNY and CDR2 SVGAGI (reference sequence). The trim removed 4 bases at V and 5 bases at J, leaving 8 bases unmatched. CDR3 sequence reads: CASSFPGQARNTIYF. The CDR3 DNA sequence: TGTGCCAGCAGTTTCCCCGGACAGGCGAGAAACACCATATATTTT.

V usage is TRBV15 and J usage is TRBJ1-5, with D possibly TRBD1 on 5 matching bases. The germline V and J ends were trimmed by 1 base and 1 base, with 11 bases remaining between them. Germline V lookup: CDR1 LNHNV, CDR2 YYDKDF (reference sequence). CDR3 length: 16 amino acids. The CDR3 loop reads CATSRGFQGSNQPQHF. The CDR3 coding sequence is TGTGCCACCAGCAGAGGCTTTCAGGGAAGCAATCAGCCCCAGCATTTT.

The chain employs TRBV19 and TRBJ1-2; D unresolved. Germline V gene data show CDR1 as LNHDA and CDR2 as SQIVND (reference sequence). This CDR3 spans 14 amino acids. Trimming stripped 0 bases from V and 4 bases from J, with 9 bases between. For the CDR3, the DNA is TGTGCCAGTAGTATAGAGCCTACCTCCTATGGCTACACCTTC. Its protein is CASSIEPTSYGYTF.

V usage is TRBV29-1 and J usage is TRBJ1-1; 8 bases agree with TRBD1. V trimming: 3 bases; J trimming: 0 bases; junction bases outside the gene matches: 6. This CDR3 contains 15 residues. Germline V lookup: CDR1 SQVTM, CDR2 ANQGSEA. The CDR3 DNA is TGCAGCGTTGAGGGTTCGGGACAGGTGAACACTGAAGCTTTCTTT. This translates into CSVEGSGQVNTEAFF.

The chain joins TRBV19 to TRBJ1-2; a possible D gene is TRBD1 (6 bases). The CDR3 spans 15 residues. Looked up from germline, CDR1 is LNHDA and CDR2 is SQIVND (reference sequence). The V end was cut by 9 bases, the J end by 6 bases, with 23 bases between. The CDR3 loop reads CASRQAPAQWDGYTF. Written as DNA, the CDR3 is TGTGCCAGCCGACAGGCCCCGGCCCAATGGGATGGCTACACCTTC.

J is TRBJ2-5 and V is TRBV5-4; possibly TRBD1 for D (5 bases). V was clipped by 4 bases and J by 5 bases, with 18 bases between them. Germline loops: CDR1 SGHNT, CDR2 YYREEE (reference sequence). CDR3 length equals 15 residues. CDR3 protein: CASSRTSEGIETQYF. Here the CDR3 DNA reads TGTGCCAGCAGCCGGACAAGCGAAGGGATCGAGACCCAGTACTTC.

The rearrangement joins TRBV4-1 to TRBJ1-2, with D unresolved. The germline V gene has CDR1 MGHRA and CDR2 YSYEKL. The CDR3 extends over 13 amino acids. The ends were cut back, 5 bases at V and 5 bases at J, with 12 bases in the middle. The chain's CDR3 is CASSVRGAYGYTF. The CDR3 DNA sequence: TGCGCCAGCAGCGTTAGAGGAGCTTATGGCTACACCTTC.

The CDR3 nucleotides read TGTGCCAGCAGTTACTCCCCGACAGTTACTGAAGCTTTCTTT. Translated: CASSYSPTVTEAFF. The chain combines TRBV6-6 with TRBJ1-1; perhaps TRBD1 as D (5 bases). The CDR3 sequence is 14 residues long. With 0 bases removed from V and 5 bases from J, the gap between germline ends came to 10 bases. Germline assignment: CDR1 MNHNY and CDR2 SVGAGI (reference sequence).

The chain carries TRBV2 and TRBJ2-1, with TRBD2 matching over 14 bases. Germline V gives CDR1 SNHLY, CDR2 FYNNEI. Trimming cost V 6 bases and J 10 bases; bases outside gene matches: 14. The CDR3 runs 17 residues. The CDR3 loop is CASSLKGLAGAQYEQFF. DNA of the CDR3: TGTGCCAGCAGCTTAAAGGGACTAGCGGGGGCTCAGTACGAGCAGTTCTTC.

The rearrangement links TRBV6-5 to TRBJ1-5; possibly TRBD1 for D (5 bases). There are 15 residues in the CDR3. The V end lost 2 bases, the J end lost 3 bases, and 11 bases lay between the germline ends. The V gene's germline CDR1 is MNHEY and CDR2 SVGAGI. The CDR3 bases are TGTGCCAGCAGTTACCAAGGGACTAACAATCAGCCCCAGCATTTT. It encodes CASSYQGTNNQPQHF.

This clone was picked up one time. This chain connects TRBV19 to TRBJ2-1, with a possible D match to TRBD2 (6 bases). The CDR3 loop spans 13 amino acids. V was cut by 6 bases and J by 6 bases, with 12 bases left in between. Per germline, CDR1 LNHDA and CDR2 SQIVND (reference sequence). The CDR3 sequence is CASRKVGGNEQFF. The CDR3 nucleotides are TGTGCCAGTAGGAAAGTCGGGGGCAATGAGCAGTTCTTC.

The CDR3 sequence is CASSEENNYGYTF. CDR3 sequence (DNA): TGTGCCAGCAGTGAAGAGAATAACTATGGCTACACCTTC. J is TRBJ1-2 and V is TRBV25-1, with D unclear. The CDR3 totals 13 residues. In germline, CDR1 is MGHDK, CDR2 SYGVNS. V was shortened by 2 bases and J by 1 base, with 5 bases between the two germline ends.

In its sample, this clone was seen a few times. J is TRBJ2-7 and V is TRBV5-1; the match to TRBD2 covers 8 bases. This CDR3 spans 15 amino acids. The V gene end was trimmed by 3 bases and the J gene end by 1 base; junction bases not matched to a gene: 6. The germline gives CDR1 SGHRS, CDR2 YFSETQ. The CDR3 DNA follows: TGCGCCAGCAGCTCGGGGGGGACCCAATCCTACGAGCAGTACTTC. Amino acids: CASSSGGTQSYEQYF.

The chain combines TRBV6-2 or TRBV6-3 with TRBJ1-1, with TRBD1 identical over 7 bases. Germline CDR1 reads MNHEY; CDR2 reads SVGEGT. The CDR3 is made up of 18 amino acids. Trimming removed 2 bases from V and 1 base from J; junction bases left unmatched: 13. CDR3 sequence (DNA): TGTGCCAGCAGTTACCCGTACAGGGGCTCCGGACGGAACACTGAAGCTTTCTTT. It translates to CASSYPYRGSGRNTEAFF.

The chain employs TRBV10-3 and TRBJ2-7, with 12 bases that match TRBD2. Germline assignment: CDR1 ENHRY and CDR2 SYGVKD. The CDR3 contains 14 residues. V gave up 11 bases and J gave up 7 bases; unmatched junction bases: 12. The CDR3 here is CAVKRTSGMREQYF. CDR3 coding DNA: TGTGCCGTAAAAAGGACTAGCGGGATGAGGGAGCAGTACTTC.

J is TRBJ2-7 and V is TRBV30; TRBD2 might be the D (5 bases). With 5 bases removed from V and 5 bases from J, the gap between germline ends came to 16 bases. Germline loops: CDR1 GTSNPN, CDR2 SVGIG (reference sequence). The length of the CDR3 is 13 residues. The CDR3 coding sequence is TGTGCCTGGGGGAGCCGGGGAATCCACGAGCAGTACTTC. Translated: CAWGSRGIHEQYF.

This chain connects TRBV6-2 or TRBV6-3 to TRBJ2-1; TRBD2 aligns across 7 bases. Germline V CDR1 and CDR2: MNHEY, SVGEGT. The V segment lost 0 bases and the J segment 8 bases; nucleotides outside the gene matches: 10. The CDR3 spans 16 residues. The CDR3 loop is CASSYSASGVWDEQFF. The CDR3 DNA reads as TGTGCCAGCAGTTACTCGGCTAGCGGAGTATGGGATGAGCAGTTCTTC.

This chain links TRBV7-9 with TRBJ1-1; D unclear. Between the trimmed V and J ends, which lost 1 base and 8 bases, there was a span of 8 bases. The CDR3 totals 12 residues. Germline V gene lookup returns CDR1 SEHNR and CDR2 FQNEAQ (reference sequence). The CDR3 DNA is TGTGCCAGCAGCTTAGGGCCAGGAGAAGCTTTCTTT. Amino acids: CASSLGPGEAFF. Variable domain in full (rest from reference TRBV7-9 and TRBJ1-1): DTGVSQNPRHKITKRGQNVTFRCDPISEHNRLYWYRQTLGQGPEFLTYFQNEAQLEKSRLLSDRFSAERPKGSFSTLEIQRTEQGDSAMYLCASSLGPGEAFFGQGTRLTVV.

V usage is TRBV5-6 and J usage is TRBJ1-5, with TRBD1 matching 7 bases. Germline V gene data show CDR1 as SGHDT and CDR2 as YYEEEE. The length of the CDR3 is 13 residues. With V trimmed by 3 bases and J by 6 bases, 3 bases remained unmatched. The CDR3 DNA follows: TGTGCCAGCAGCTCCCAGGGGGTTCAGCCCCAGCATTTT. It encodes CASSSQGVQPQHF.